This passage covers 14 T cell receptor beta chains from one sample sequenced in a study of metastatic and nonmetastatic thyroid tumors (TCRdb year 2020). Library prep was done by PCR. Instrument used: Illumina HiSeq 4000. The public reads were run again by TCRdb, first through fastp at Q25 and then through MiXCR, and only productive beta chains were kept. The sample table contains 25,000 to 30,000 clones; only one count was recorded for 20% to 25% of them. The ten largest account for 25% to 30% of the sample. Before undergoing thyroid surgery, none of the patients had been given any kind of treatment. Sequencing input: blood. These receptor sequences come from a male donor with papillary thyroid cancer or a benign thyroid nodule (not recorded which). Some clones in this sample may be carry-over from other donors' samples.

There are a few counts of this clone. The V gene is TRBV27, the J gene TRBJ2-7; 11 nucleotides line up with TRBD2. Germline CDR1 MNHEY, CDR2 SMNVEV (reference sequence). The V gene end was trimmed by 4 bases and the J gene end by 5 bases; junction bases not matched to a gene: 10. The CDR3 consists of 16 residues. This CDR3 is CASSSFRLAGSNEQYF. DNA of the CDR3: TGTGCCAGCAGTTCCTTCCGACTAGCGGGAAGCAACGAGCAGTACTTC.

This clone was seen many times. The V gene is TRBV7-8, the J gene TRBJ2-6; no clear D. The V gene's germline CDR1 is SGHVS and CDR2 FQNEAQ. The V and J ends lost 5 bases and 3 bases respectively, with 11 bases between them. This CDR3 has 15 residues. The CDR3 region is CASSTGDDGANVLTF. In DNA form, the CDR3 reads TGTGCCAGCAGCACTGGGGATGATGGGGCCAACGTCCTGACTTTC. Using reference TRBV7-8 and TRBJ2-6 for the parts outside the CDR3, the full variable domain is GAGVSQSPRYKVAKRGQDVALRCDPISGHVSLFWYQQALGQGPEFLTYFQNEAQLDKSGLPSDRFFAERPEGSVSTLKIQRTQQEDSAVYLCASSTGDDGANVLTFGAGSRLTVL.

This clone was seen at least ten times. The chain carries TRBV18 and TRBJ1-1; 9 bases map to TRBD1. Germline V gene data show CDR1 as KGHSH and CDR2 as LQKENI. The CDR3 is 13 residues long. V shed 5 bases, J shed 7 bases, and the junction held 5 bases outside the gene matches. The CDR3 nucleotides are TGTGCCAGCTCAAAGGGACAGGGCGTTGAAGCTTTCTTT. Amino acid sequence: CASSKGQGVEAFF.

V and J are TRBV9 and TRBJ1-4; D not certain. This CDR3 is built from 15 residues. The ends were cut back, 0 bases at V and 5 bases at J, with 11 bases in the middle. Germline values: CDR1 SGDLS, CDR2 YYNGEE. This CDR3 is CASSVDDGGNEKLFF. In nucleotides, the CDR3 is TGTGCCAGCAGCGTAGACGACGGCGGAAATGAAAAACTGTTTTTT.

This clone was recorded at least ten times. The chain couples TRBV6-1 to TRBJ2-5; TRBD2 matches 7 bases. CDR3 size: 13 residues. V shed 11 bases and J 1 base; nucleotides not matched to a gene: 7. Per the germline V gene, CDR1 is MNHNS and CDR2 is SASEGT. Here the CDR3 DNA reads TGTGCCTCCGGGGGGTCGTTCCAAGAGACCCAGTACTTC. It encodes CASGGSFQETQYF.

Comment on this clone: The conserved phenylalanine or tryptophan normally closing the CDR3 is absent here, so this likely arose from a read error. The DNA is omitted, as the CDR3 cannot be located on it reliably, and the CDR3 follows TCRdb's listing. V is TRBV27 and J is TRBJ1-5; the D call in the table, TRBD1, was not verified against the DNA. Germline CDR1 reads MNHEY; CDR2 reads SMNVEV (reference sequence). The length of the CDR3 is 13 amino acids, counting both ends. CDR3 amino acids: CASAGQSNKPKHL.

This clone was seen repeatedly, ten times or more. The chain links TRBV11-3 to TRBJ2-1; D is possibly TRBD1 (5 bases). The V gene lost 5 bases and the J gene lost 7 bases, with 9 bases spanning the gap. Germline V gene lookup returns CDR1 SGHNT and CDR2 YENEEA. The CDR3 runs 12 residues. CDR3 region: CASSRDSNEQFF. CDR3 coding DNA: TGTGCCAGCAGCCGAGACAGTAATGAGCAGTTCTTC.

In regard to this clone: Just one base apart from a much larger clone, this may be a read error. The chain carries TRBV11-1 and TRBJ2-7, with D maybe TRBD1 (6 bases). Germline V gene sequence: CDR1 SGHAT, CDR2 FQDESV (reference sequence). CDR3 size: 15 residues. CDR3: CACSVDRGSYYEQYF. The DNA of the CDR3 is TGTGCCTGCAGCGTGGACAGAGGTTCCTACTACGAGCAGTACTTC.

This clone was picked up a small number of times. The CDR3 DNA sequence: TGTGCCAGCATCCGCTTGCCGGGACAAGGTTCCTACGAGCAGTACTTC. Translated, it gives CASIRLPGQGSYEQYF. The rearrangement uses TRBV6-1 and TRBJ2-7, with D possibly being TRBD1 (6 bases). V was clipped by 7 bases and J by 1 base, with 20 bases between them. CDR3 size: 16 residues. The germline gives CDR1 MNHNS, CDR2 SASEGT.

This clone occurred many times. The V call is TRBV11-2, the J call TRBJ2-5; D call uncertain. Germline CDR1 is SGHAT and CDR2 is FQNNGV. CDR3 length equals 13 residues. V was trimmed by 4 bases and J by 5 bases, leaving 11 bases between them. This chain's CDR3 is CASSSPGEETQYF. DNA for the CDR3: TGTGCCAGCAGCTCTCCGGGCGAGGAGACCCAGTACTTC. The complete variable domain, with remaining parts taken from reference TRBV11-2 and TRBJ2-5, reads EAGVAQSPRYKIIEKRQSVAFWCNPISGHATLYWYQQILGQGPKLLIQFQNNGVVDDSQLPKDRFSAERLKGVDSTLKIQPAKLEDSAVYLCASSSPGEETQYFGPGTRLLVL.

This clone was seen ten or more times. This chain joins TRBV19 and TRBJ2-1; no definite D call. Germline CDR1 is LNHDA and CDR2 is SQIVND (reference sequence). The length of the CDR3 is 10 residues. CDR3 sequence (DNA): TGTGCTCTCTATCGCAATGAGCAGTTCTTC. Its translation is CALYRNEQFF.

This clone was counted at least ten times. The chain joins TRBV20-1 to TRBJ2-5, with 16 positions matching TRBD2. Germline V lookup: CDR1 DFQATT, CDR2 SNEGSKA (reference sequence). This CDR3 has 16 residues. V shed 6 bases, J shed 5 bases, and the junction held 9 bases outside the gene matches. The CDR3 loop reads CSAKGLAGGPPETQYF. The DNA for the CDR3 is TGCAGTGCAAAGGGACTAGCGGGAGGGCCGCCCGAGACCCAGTACTTC.

The chain is built from TRBV20-1 and TRBJ2-3; either TRBD1 or TRBD2 may supply D (5 bases each). CDR3 length equals 12 residues. V lost 0 bases to trimming and J lost 6 bases, with 7 bases between them. Germline V gene lookup returns CDR1 DFQATT and CDR2 SNEGSKA (reference sequence). The CDR3: CSARDWDDTQYF. The CDR3 DNA sequence: TGCAGTGCTAGAGATTGGGACGATACGCAGTATTTT.

On this clone: The junction shows a germline mismatch at one end, possibly a read error. The V gene is TRBV28, the J gene TRBJ2-1; D gene ambiguous. CDR3 length: 11 residues. Germline assignment: CDR1 MDHEN and CDR2 SYDVKM. This CDR3 is CGSFTMREQFF. CDR3 coding DNA: TGTGGCAGCTTCACAATGCGGGAGCAGTTCTTC.